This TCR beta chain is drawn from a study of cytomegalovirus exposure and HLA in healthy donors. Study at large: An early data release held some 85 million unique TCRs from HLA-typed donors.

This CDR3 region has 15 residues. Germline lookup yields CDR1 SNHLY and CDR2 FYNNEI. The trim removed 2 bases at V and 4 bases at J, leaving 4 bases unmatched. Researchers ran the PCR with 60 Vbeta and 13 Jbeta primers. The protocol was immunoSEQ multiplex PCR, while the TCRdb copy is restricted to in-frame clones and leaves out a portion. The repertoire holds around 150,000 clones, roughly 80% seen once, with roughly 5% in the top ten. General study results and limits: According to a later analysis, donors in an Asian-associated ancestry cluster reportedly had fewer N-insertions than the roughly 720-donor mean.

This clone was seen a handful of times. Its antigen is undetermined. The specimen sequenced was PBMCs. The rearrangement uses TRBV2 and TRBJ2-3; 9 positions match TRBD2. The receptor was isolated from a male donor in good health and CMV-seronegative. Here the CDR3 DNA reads TGTGCCAGCAGTGAACAAGCGGGAGGCGCAGATACGCAGTATTTT. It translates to CASSEQAGGADTQYF.